The sequence of this T cell receptor (beta chain) was determined in a study of T cell repertoires in cytomegalovirus infection. Background on the study: Epitope selection comprised recently identified HLA-C-restricted CMV epitopes and well-studied HLA-B-restricted CMV epitopes. Both CMV infection and a matching HLA type were indicated by public TCR beta signatures.

A single record per CDR3 protein comes from TCRdb applying MiXCR to the reads. This table holds tens of thousands of distinct CDR3 sequences, roughly 20% found once. This clonotype has a handful of counts. The antigen remains unidentified. Study observations and caveats: It was HLA-C-restricted CMV-specific TCR beta clonotypes that dominated the response ex vivo. CMV carriers having the relevant HLA were flagged by cumulative public TCR beta family frequency.

From germline, CDR1 is MNHNY and CDR2 SVGAGI (reference sequence). The V and J ends lost 6 bases and 4 bases, in that order; junction bases with no gene match: 5. CDR3 size: 15 residues. The V call is TRBV6-6, the J call TRBJ2-1; TRBD2 matches at 11 bases. The clonotype comes from a human donor in good health (CMV status not recorded). Some clones in this sample may be carry-over from other donors' samples. Sequencing used CD8+ T cells from cultured PBMCs, obtained from culture after CMV antigen stimulation. This chain's CDR3 is CASRSLAGDYNEQFF. DNA for the CDR3: TGTGCCAGCAGGTCACTAGCGGGGGATTACAATGAGCAGTTCTTC.